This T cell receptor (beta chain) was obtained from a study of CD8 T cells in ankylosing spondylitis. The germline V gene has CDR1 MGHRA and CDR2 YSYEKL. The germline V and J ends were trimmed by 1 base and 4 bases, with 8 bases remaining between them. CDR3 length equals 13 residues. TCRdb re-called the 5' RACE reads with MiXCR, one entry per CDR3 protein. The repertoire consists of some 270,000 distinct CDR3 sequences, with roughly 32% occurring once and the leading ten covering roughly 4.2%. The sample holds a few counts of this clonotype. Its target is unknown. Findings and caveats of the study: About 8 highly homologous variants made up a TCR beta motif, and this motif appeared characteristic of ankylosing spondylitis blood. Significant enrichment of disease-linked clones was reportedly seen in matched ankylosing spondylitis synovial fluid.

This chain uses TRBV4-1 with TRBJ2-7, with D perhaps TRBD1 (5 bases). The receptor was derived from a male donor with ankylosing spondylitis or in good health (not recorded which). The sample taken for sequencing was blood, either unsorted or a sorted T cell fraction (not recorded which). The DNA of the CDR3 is TGCGCCAGCAGCCAAGCGTCAGGGTACGAGCAGTACTTC. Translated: CASSQASGYEQYF.